This is a list of T cell receptor beta chains from one sample in a study of blood T cell repertoires in COVID-19. Profiling relied on immunoSEQ multiplex PCR, and the TCRdb table lists in-frame clones only, not all of them. The sample records 62,000 or so clones, 85% to 90% being singletons. Sequenced: peripheral blood. The receptors derive from a man aged 45-60 years with acute or convalescent COVID-19. CDR3s include the opening cysteine and the closing phenylalanine or tryptophan. A D gene is named only where the DNA matches it firmly. Not every row has a clone size; where given, it reads once, few, many or a size class.

TGTGCCAGCAGTTACCAGCCCGACAGGGGTTTTACTGAAGCTTTCTTT	CASSYQPDRGFTEAFF	TRBV6-2/TRBV6-3	16	TRBJ1-1	once	TRBD1
TGTGCCACCAGTCCTAGCGGGGCGGGCACAGATACGCAGTATTTT	CATSPSGAGTDTQYF	TRBV24-1	15	TRBJ2-3	NA	TRBD2
TGTGCCAGCAGAAATCTAGCGGGAGCCTACAATGAGCAGTTCTTC	CASRNLAGAYNEQFF	TRBV6-5	15	TRBJ2-1	NA	TRBD2
TGTGCCTGGAGTTCCGGGACAGGGGGCTTCTTTAATTCACCCCTCCACTTT	CAWSSGTGGFFNSPLHF	TRBV30	17	TRBJ1-6	NA	TRBD1
TGCGCCAGCAGCCCCGGGACTGCCACAGATACGCAGTATTTT	CASSPGTATDTQYF	TRBV5-1	14	TRBJ2-3	NA	NA
TGTGCCAGCAGTCCCGCGGGACTAGCGGTAAATGAGCAGTTCTTC	CASSPAGLAVNEQFF	TRBV6-5	15	TRBJ2-1	NA	TRBD2
TGCAGCGTAAAAAAATGGGACAGTCTGAACACTGAAGCTTTCTTT	CSVKKWDSLNTEAFF	TRBV29-1	15	TRBJ1-1	NA	TRBD1
TGTGCCAGCAGCTTTACTAGCGGGAGTGGAGATACGCAGTATTTT	CASSFTSGSGDTQYF	TRBV7-9	15	TRBJ2-3	NA	TRBD2
TGTGCCAGCAGCTCCCAGGGGGCTGGGGCCAACGTCCTGACTTTC	CASSSQGAGANVLTF	TRBV7-9	15	TRBJ2-6	NA	TRBD1
TGTGCCAGCAGTCCCTACACGTCGACAGGGATCCCAGATACGCAGTATTTT	CASSPYTSTGIPDTQYF	TRBV28	17	TRBJ2-3	NA	TRBD1
TGTGCCAGCAATCAAAGGGAGACACACACAGATACGCAGTATTTT	CASNQRETHTDTQYF	TRBV6-5	15	TRBJ2-3	NA	NA
TGTGCCAGCAGCCTACGGGTAGGCGGGGAAGGCACTGAAGCTTTCTTT	CASSLRVGGEGTEAFF	TRBV3-1/TRBV3-2	16	TRBJ1-1	NA	NA
TGTGCCACCAGCAGAGAAGGGACGAGAATCGGGGGGAGCAATCAGCCCCAGCATTTT	CATSREGTRIGGSNQPQHF	TRBV15	19	TRBJ1-5	NA	NA
TGTGCCACCAGTGACCCTGGACCGGGACAGACGCAGGGGCAGTTCTTC	CATSDPGPGQTQGQFF	TRBV24-1	16	TRBJ2-1	NA	TRBD1
TGTGCCACCACGACTTCCATAGCGGGAAACTACAATGAGCAGTTCTTC	CATTTSIAGNYNEQFF	TRBV25-1	16	TRBJ2-1	NA	TRBD2
TGTGCCAGCAGCGCACCACAGGGGCAGGCGAACACTGAAGCTTTCTTT	CASSAPQGQANTEAFF	TRBV9	16	TRBJ1-1	NA	TRBD1
TGTGCCACCAGTGATCCGGGACAGGGGGCAGGGGAGACCCAGTACTTC	CATSDPGQGAGETQYF	TRBV24-1	16	TRBJ2-5	once	TRBD1
TGTGCCAGCAGTGATGAGGGCTGGGAGACCCAGTACTTC	CASSDEGWETQYF	TRBV2	13	TRBJ2-5	once	NA
TGTGCCAGCAGCATTTCCGGGACACCGGGCGACACTGAAGCTTTCTTT	CASSISGTPGDTEAFF	TRBV5-5	16	TRBJ1-1	NA	NA
TGTGCCAGCAGCCAACTAGCGGGAATGGAGACCCAGTACTTC	CASSQLAGMETQYF	TRBV11-2	14	TRBJ2-5	NA	TRBD2
TGCGCCAGCAGCTTGGCGACAGGGACGAACACTGAAGCTTTCTTT	CASSLATGTNTEAFF	TRBV5-1	15	TRBJ1-1	NA	TRBD1